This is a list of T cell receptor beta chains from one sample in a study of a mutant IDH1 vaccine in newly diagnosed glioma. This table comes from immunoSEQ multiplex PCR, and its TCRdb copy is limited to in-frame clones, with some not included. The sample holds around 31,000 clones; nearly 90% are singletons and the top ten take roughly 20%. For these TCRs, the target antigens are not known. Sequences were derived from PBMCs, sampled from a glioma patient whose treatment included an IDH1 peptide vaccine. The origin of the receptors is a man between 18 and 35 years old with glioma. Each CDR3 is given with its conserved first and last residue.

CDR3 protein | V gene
CASMIQGRNTEAFF | TRBV5-6
CASSFSDRSYEQYF | TRBV28
CASSSSLNTEAFF | TRBV7-2
CASSLGRRRLSDTQYF | TRBV4-1
CASSPYEEGDGEKLFF | TRBV5-6
CAWSSGQGANTEAFF | TRBV30
CASSPGTGGGWYEQYF | TRBV28
CASSYSGLAGLRGEQYF | TRBV7-2
CASSVEETQYF | TRBV7-9
CASRTENLPYEQYF | TRBV2
CATGLAGDNSYEQYF | TRBV18
CSVEGGTANYGYTF | TRBV29-1
CASSVGIGQNYGYTF | TRBV9
CSVWRGNEQYF | TRBV29-1
CASSQGFSYEQYF | TRBV4-3
CAWSPRRVHEQYF | TRBV30
CATSDTGPRTQYF | TRBV27